These 25 T cell receptor beta chains originate from one sample sequenced in a study of human T cells and chemical hapten exposure. Time point reported: patch test 3, about 24 weeks after DPC sensitization. As to treatment: therapeutic diphenylcyclopropenone sensitization with weekly scalp DPC. TCRdb reanalysed the RACE reads using MiXCR and keeps one entry per CDR3 protein. This sample has about 200,000 distinct CDR3 sequences, with 24% found just once. Specimen: whole blood, collected in connection with sensitization to the hapten diphenylcyclopropenone (DPC). The receptors shown here come from a middle-aged woman with alopecia areata. Some clones in this sample may be carry-over from other donors' samples.

This clonotype has at least ten counts. The chain uses TRBV6-2 or TRBV6-3 and TRBJ1-1; TRBD1 is a possible D gene (6 bases). Germline CDR1 and CDR2: MNHEY and SVGEGT. V lost 6 bases and J lost 0, with 11 bases in between. CDR3 length: 14 residues. For the CDR3, the DNA is TGTGCCAGCAGACAGGGATTCATGAACACTGAAGCTTTCTTT. This gives the protein CASRQGFMNTEAFF.

CDR3 protein: CSVVGQPTADTQYF. CDR3 nucleotides: TGCAGTGTCGTGGGACAGCCCACGGCAGATACGCAGTATTTT. The gene calls are TRBV20-1 and TRBJ2-3, with 7 bases matching TRBD1. Germline CDR1 and CDR2: DFQATT and SNEGSKA (reference sequence). Losses at the gene ends were 7 bases for V and 4 bases for J; bases not matched to a gene: 11. The CDR3 has 14 residues.

The chain combines TRBV5-1 with TRBJ1-3; 9 bases align to TRBD1. Germline V gives CDR1 SGHRS, CDR2 YFSETQ. The CDR3 loop spans 15 amino acids. The J segment lost 4 bases and the V segment lost 5 bases, leaving 7 bases of the junction unmatched. The CDR3 loop is CASRPDRGGGNTIYF. The CDR3 coding sequence is TGCGCCAGCAGACCGGACAGGGGAGGAGGAAACACCATATATTTT.

This clonotype appeared a few times. V usage is TRBV28 and J usage is TRBJ2-5; 12 bases map to TRBD1. CDR3 length: 16 amino acids. The V and J ends lost 3 bases and 4 bases, in that order; junction bases with no gene match: 6. Germline assignment: CDR1 MDHEN and CDR2 SYDVKM. The CDR3 DNA reads as TGTGCCAGCAGTTTTCCCCGGGACAGGGGGCGAGAGACCCAGTACTTC. This encodes CASSFPRDRGRETQYF.

V and J are TRBV7-9 and TRBJ2-5; D is uncertain. Germline loops: CDR1 SEHNR, CDR2 FQNEAQ (reference sequence). This CDR3 comprises 14 residues. With 2 bases removed from V and 2 bases from J, the gap between germline ends came to 9 bases. As DNA, the CDR3 is TGTGCCAGCAGCTTATGGCTGGATCAAGAGACCCAGTACTTC. It specifies CASSLWLDQETQYF. The full variable domain, in which reference TRBV7-9 and TRBJ2-5 provide the parts outside the CDR3, is DTGVSQNPRHKITKRGQNVTFRCDPISEHNRLYWYRQTLGQGPEFLTYFQNEAQLEKSRLLSDRFSAERPKGSFSTLEIQRTEQGDSAMYLCASSLWLDQETQYFGPGTRLLVL.

The chain employs TRBV20-1 and TRBJ2-7; TRBD2 matches at 7 bases. This CDR3 region has 14 residues. The V gene's germline CDR1 is DFQATT and CDR2 SNEGSKA (reference sequence). V trimming: 6 bases; J trimming: 3 bases; junction bases outside the gene matches: 11. The DNA of the CDR3 is TGCAGTGCAGCAAAGGGAGGGACCCACTACGAGCAGTACTTC. Its protein is CSAAKGGTHYEQYF.

CDR3 DNA: TGCAGTGCTTCCGGGACTAGGGGAGGCACAGATACGCAGTATTTT. Amino acid sequence: CSASGTRGGTDTQYF. The gene calls are TRBV20-1 and TRBJ2-3; TRBD2 aligns across 8 bases. This CDR3 contains 15 residues. With V trimmed by 5 bases and J by 1 base, 8 bases remained unmatched. Germline V gene lookup returns CDR1 DFQATT and CDR2 SNEGSKA (reference sequence).

The gene calls are TRBV29-1 and TRBJ2-1; D is perhaps TRBD2 (5 bases). Germline V gene sequence: CDR1 SQVTM, CDR2 ANQGSEA. The length of the CDR3 is 16 residues. Trimming stripped 4 bases from V and 3 bases from J, with 19 bases between. CDR3 DNA sequence: TGCAGCGTTGCATCCACGAGGGCTAGTGTCTACAATGAGCAGTTCTTC. Translated, it gives CSVASTRASVYNEQFF.

Turning to this clonotype: A read error may produce the germline difference seen at one junction end. The genes are TRBV11-2 and TRBJ2-1; D is unresolved. This CDR3 region has 15 residues. Germline V gene lookup returns CDR1 SGHAT and CDR2 FQNNGV. CDR3 DNA: TGTGCCAACAGCTTAGCCCCAGGAGCGAACAATGAGCAGTTCTTC. Translating it yields CANSLAPGANNEQFF.

V usage is TRBV12-3 or TRBV12-4 and J usage is TRBJ2-7, with TRBD1 identical over 11 bases. The junction had 3 bases not matched to a gene; V was cut back by 6 bases and J by 5 bases. The CDR3 has 13 residues. The CDR3, as DNA: TGTGCCAGCAGCCTGGGACAGGGGGACGAGCAGTACTTC. Encoded protein: CASSLGQGDEQYF.

As regards this clonotype: Germline is not matched at one junction end, which may reflect a read error. The chain employs TRBV7-2 and TRBJ2-1; maybe TRBD1 (6 bases). The CDR3 runs 16 residues. Germline V gives CDR1 SGHTA, CDR2 FQGNSA. The CDR3 sequence is CASSPPGAGEYNQQFF. The CDR3 DNA is TGTGCCAGCAGCCCGCCTGGAGCAGGGGAGTACAATCAGCAGTTCTTC.

The genes are TRBV7-2 and TRBJ2-6, with D unclear. Germline loops: CDR1 SGHTA, CDR2 FQGNSA. Trimming removed 1 base from V and 3 bases from J, with 1 base in between. This CDR3 comprises 13 residues. CDR3: CASSLDGANVLTF. The DNA for the CDR3 is TGTGCCAGCAGCTTAGATGGGGCCAACGTCCTGACTTTC.

The rearrangement joins TRBV9 to TRBJ2-7; either TRBD1 or TRBD2 may fit D (5 bases each). Trimming removed 4 bases at V and 6 bases at J, with 20 bases between. Per the germline V gene, CDR1 is SGDLS and CDR2 is YYNGEE. CDR3 size: 15 residues. The CDR3 DNA follows: TGTGCCAGCAGCTTACGGGGCTCACCCGCCTCCGAGCAGTACTTC. It codes for CASSLRGSPASEQYF.

This clonotype was observed a few times. The chain couples TRBV15 to TRBJ2-3; D is unclear. The CDR3 runs 13 residues. V lost 2 bases and J lost 4, with 7 bases in between. Germline V gene sequence: CDR1 LNHNV, CDR2 YYDKDF (reference sequence). This CDR3 is CATSRQPSDTQYF. As DNA, the CDR3 is TGTGCCACCAGCAGACAACCTTCAGATACGCAGTATTTT.

This chain links TRBV3-1 with TRBJ2-7, with D perhaps TRBD2 (5 bases). The V end was cut by 1 base, the J end by 5 bases, with 9 bases between. Germline V gives CDR1 LGHDT, CDR2 YNNKEL (reference sequence). The CDR3 sequence is 13 residues long. CDR3 loop: CASSQGTRDEQYF. The DNA of the CDR3 is TGTGCCAGCAGCCAAGGAACGAGGGACGAGCAGTACTTC.

The J gene is TRBJ2-2, the V gene TRBV6-5, with D tentatively TRBD1 (5 bases). Germline V gives CDR1 MNHEY, CDR2 SVGAGI. The CDR3 spans 13 residues. Trimming removed 2 bases at V and 5 bases at J, with 6 bases between. The CDR3 loop reads CASSYDRTGELFF. The CDR3, as DNA: TGTGCCAGCAGTTACGACAGAACCGGGGAGCTGTTTTTT.

This clonotype was seen more than once but under ten times. The V gene is TRBV29-1, the J gene TRBJ2-3; 8 bases line up with TRBD1. The CDR3 consists of 15 residues. Per germline, CDR1 SQVTM and CDR2 ANQGSEA. The junction had 9 bases not matched to a gene; V was cut back by 7 bases and J by 0 bases. The CDR3 protein is CSGGAGTGSTDTQYF. CDR3 nucleotide sequence: TGCAGCGGAGGAGCCGGGACAGGAAGCACAGATACGCAGTATTTT.

The chain recombines TRBV7-9 with TRBJ2-3; D is uncertain. From germline, CDR1 is SEHNR and CDR2 FQNEAQ (reference sequence). The CDR3 has 13 residues. Trimming cost V 7 bases and J 0 bases, with 8 bases left between them. In DNA form, the CDR3 reads TGTGCCAGCACACTACCTAGCACAGATACGCAGTATTTT. Its protein product is CASTLPSTDTQYF.

The chain carries TRBV6-5 and TRBJ2-5; 9 nucleotides match TRBD1. The CDR3 sequence is 16 residues long. V lost 0 bases to trimming and J lost 3 bases; unmatched junction nucleotides: 5. Germline-derived CDR1 and CDR2 are MNHEY and SVGAGI. The CDR3: CASSYSLQGAKETQYF. CDR3 DNA sequence: TGTGCCAGCAGTTACTCGCTACAGGGGGCCAAAGAGACCCAGTACTTC.

This clonotype appeared a few times. J is TRBJ2-3 and V is TRBV20-1, with 11 bases identical to TRBD2. Per the germline V gene, CDR1 is DFQATT and CDR2 is SNEGSKA (reference sequence). Germline trimming cut 3 bases from V and 6 bases from J; bases unmatched to any gene: 8. The CDR3 runs 15 residues. The CDR3 DNA is TGCAGTGCTAGCGAGACTAGCGGGATGAGGGATACGCAGTATTTT. Protein: CSASETSGMRDTQYF.

This clonotype was seen only a few times. This chain connects TRBV7-2 to TRBJ1-1; possible D gene TRBD1, 5 bases. CDR3 length: 13 amino acids. Trimming removed 4 bases from V and 4 bases from J, with 10 bases in between. The V gene's germline CDR1 is SGHTA and CDR2 FQGNSA. This CDR3 reads CASSSGLPTEAFF. In nucleotides, the CDR3 is TGTGCCAGCAGCTCGGGACTGCCCACTGAAGCTTTCTTT.

This clonotype was detected a few times. This chain joins TRBV7-2 and TRBJ2-5, with 13 bases aligning to TRBD2. This CDR3 comprises 16 residues. The junction had 11 bases not matched to a gene; V was cut back by 5 bases and J by 8 bases. Germline CDR1 and CDR2: SGHTA and FQGNSA. CDR3 bases: TGTGCCAGCAGCGGTTCCGGACTAGCGGGAGTAATTACCCAGTACTTC. It codes for CASSGSGLAGVITQYF.

The chain carries TRBV24-1 and TRBJ2-1; 8 bases fit TRBD2. This CDR3 comprises 13 residues. Trimming removed 8 bases from V and 7 bases from J; junction bases left unmatched: 6. From germline, CDR1 is KGHDR and CDR2 SFDVKD. The DNA for the CDR3 is TGTGCCACCAAAAGCGGGAGTGGGAATGAGCAGTTCTTC. The encoded protein is CATKSGSGNEQFF.

This chain uses TRBV5-1 with TRBJ2-7; perhaps D is TRBD1 or TRBD2 (5 bases each). Germline CDR1 and CDR2: SGHRS and YFSETQ. V was pared by 2 bases and J by 1 base, with 13 bases between. The CDR3 contains 15 residues. The CDR3 DNA reads TGCGCCAGCAGCTTCCTCCGGGACGTTTCCTACGAGCAGTACTTC. This gives the protein CASSFLRDVSYEQYF.

The V call is TRBV3-1, the J call TRBJ1-3; D remains ambiguous. Deletions cut 1 base from V and 0 bases from J, with 13 bases between. Germline CDR1 reads LGHDT; CDR2 reads YNNKEL (reference sequence). The CDR3 is 17 residues long. The CDR3 region is CASSQVLLGVSGNTIYF. The CDR3, as DNA: TGTGCCAGCAGCCAAGTTCTCCTAGGCGTCTCTGGAAACACCATATATTTT.